Below are 4 T cell receptor beta chains sequenced from a single sample in a study of response to subunit inactivated influenza vaccine. One entry per CDR3 protein results from TCRdb running MiXCR on the RT-PCR reads. The sample consists of a few hundred thousand distinct CDR3 sequences, less than 15% of them appearing once. The sample in question was PBMCs from blood, obtained 11 to 12 days after vaccination. Source of these receptors: a middle-aged man who received an inactivated influenza vaccine.

In its sample, this clonotype was seen many times. The rearrangement links TRBV29-1 to TRBJ1-2; D not resolved. V was shortened by 4 bases and J by 0 bases, with 6 bases between the two germline ends. The CDR3 length is 12 residues. Looked up from germline, CDR1 is SQVTM and CDR2 is ANQGSEA. Here the CDR3 reads CSVGSSNYGYTF. As DNA, the CDR3 is TGCAGCGTTGGATCCTCTAACTATGGCTACACCTTC.

The J gene is TRBJ1-1, the V gene TRBV9; weak D call: TRBD1 (5 bases). This CDR3 comprises 14 residues. V was clipped by 0 bases and J by 8 bases, with 14 bases between them. Germline lookup yields CDR1 SGDLS and CDR2 YYNGEE. CDR3 nucleotide sequence: TGTGCCAGCAGCGTAGGGGGGACGAGGGAAGAAGCTTTCTTT. As protein: CASSVGGTREEAFF.

This chain joins TRBV7-8 and TRBJ1-6, with 7 bases lining up with TRBD1. Per germline, CDR1 SGHVS and CDR2 FQNEAQ. The CDR3 is made up of 15 amino acids. V dropped 4 bases and J dropped 9; count of bases not matched to a gene: 9. The CDR3 region is CASSSRQGTPSPLHF. CDR3 nucleotides: TGTGCCAGCAGCTCGCGACAGGGTACGCCTTCACCCCTCCACTTT. Full variable domain (rest looked up from reference TRBV7-8 and TRBJ1-6): GAGVSQSPRYKVAKRGQDVALRCDPISGHVSLFWYQQALGQGPEFLTYFQNEAQLDKSGLPSDRFFAERPEGSVSTLKIQRTQQEDSAVYLCASSSRQGTPSPLHFGNGTRLTVT.

The sample holds many counts of this clonotype. This chain uses TRBV29-1 with TRBJ2-3; no clear D gene. CDR3 length: 12 amino acids. V gave up 3 bases and J gave up 2 bases, with 6 bases separating them. In germline, CDR1 is SQVTM, CDR2 ANQGSEA. The CDR3, as DNA: TGCAGCGTTGACGGACCCACAGATACGCAGTATTTT. It translates to CSVDGPTDTQYF.